This TCR beta chain was documented in a study of blood T cell repertoires in COVID-19. The wider study: Both acute and convalescent COVID-19 samples were obtained from the United States, Italy and Spain. PBMCs, B-cell-depleted T cells, or T cells were the source of the cDNA or gDNA that made up the material.

Original handling: Amplification of reference gene primers was used by the study to estimate nucleated cell counts. The repertoire was sequenced with immunoSEQ multiplex PCR; TCRdb's copy has only in-frame clones and lacks some. D and trimming were read from the DNA, whereas the V and J calls and clone size are those reported in that table. The top ten hold 5.3% of the sample, which has tens of thousands of clones, around four fifths seen once. This TCR derives from a man aged 45-60 years with active COVID-19. The sample taken for sequencing was peripheral blood.

The CDR3 reads CASAGEVSGANVLTF. The CDR3 DNA reads as TGTGCCAGCGCGGGGGAGGTCTCTGGGGCCAACGTCCTGACTTTC. The chain is built from TRBV9 and TRBJ2-6, with 7 positions matching TRBD2. CDR1 and CDR2 (germline): SGDLS, YYNGEE. This CDR3 is 15 amino acids long. Trimming took 7 bases from V and 0 from J; bases not matched to a gene: 4.